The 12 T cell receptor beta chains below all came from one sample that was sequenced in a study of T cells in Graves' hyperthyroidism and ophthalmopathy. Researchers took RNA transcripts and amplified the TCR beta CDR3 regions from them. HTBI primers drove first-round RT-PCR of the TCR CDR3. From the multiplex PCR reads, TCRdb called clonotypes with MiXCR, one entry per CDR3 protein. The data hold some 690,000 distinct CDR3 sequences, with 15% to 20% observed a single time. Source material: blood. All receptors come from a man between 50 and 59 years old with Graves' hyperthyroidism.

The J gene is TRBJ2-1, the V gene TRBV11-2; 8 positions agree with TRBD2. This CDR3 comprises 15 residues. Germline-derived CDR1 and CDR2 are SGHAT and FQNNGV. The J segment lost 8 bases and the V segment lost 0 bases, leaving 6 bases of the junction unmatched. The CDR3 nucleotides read TGTGCCAGCAGCTTAGACCAGCGGGAGCGCGATGAGCAGTTCTTC. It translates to CASSLDQRERDEQFF.

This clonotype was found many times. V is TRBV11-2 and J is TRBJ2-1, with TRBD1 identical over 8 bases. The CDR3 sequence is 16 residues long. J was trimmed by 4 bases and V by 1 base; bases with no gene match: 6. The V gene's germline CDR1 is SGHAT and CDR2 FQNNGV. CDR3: CASSLAGGSRYNEQFF. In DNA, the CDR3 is TGTGCCAGCAGCTTAGCAGGGGGCTCGCGATACAATGAGCAGTTCTTC.

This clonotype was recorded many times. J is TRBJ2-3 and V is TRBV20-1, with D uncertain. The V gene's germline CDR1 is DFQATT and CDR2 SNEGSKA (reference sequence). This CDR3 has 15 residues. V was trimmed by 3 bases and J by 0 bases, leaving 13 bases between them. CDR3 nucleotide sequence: TGCAGTGCTAGTTCCGTGTGGCGGAGCACAGATACGCAGTATTTT. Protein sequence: CSASSVWRSTDTQYF.

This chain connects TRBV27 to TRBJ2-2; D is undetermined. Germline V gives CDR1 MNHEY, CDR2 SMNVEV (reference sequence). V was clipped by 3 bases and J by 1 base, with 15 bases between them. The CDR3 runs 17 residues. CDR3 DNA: TGTGCCAGCAGTTTCCGATCACAAGGCCTGAACACCGGGGAGCTGTTTTTT. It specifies CASSFRSQGLNTGELFF.

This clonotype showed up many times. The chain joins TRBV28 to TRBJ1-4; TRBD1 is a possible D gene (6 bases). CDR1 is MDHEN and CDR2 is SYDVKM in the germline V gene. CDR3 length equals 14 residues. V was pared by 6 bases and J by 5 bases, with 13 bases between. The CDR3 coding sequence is TGTGCCAGCAGACAGGGTTTTGGAAATGAAAAACTGTTTTTT. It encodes CASRQGFGNEKLFF. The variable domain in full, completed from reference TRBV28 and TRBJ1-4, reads DVKVTQSSRYLVKRTGEKVFLECVQDMDHENMFWYRQDPGLGLRLIYFSYDVKMKEKGDIPEGYSVSREKKERFSLILESASTNQTSMYLCASRQGFGNEKLFFGSGTQLSVL.

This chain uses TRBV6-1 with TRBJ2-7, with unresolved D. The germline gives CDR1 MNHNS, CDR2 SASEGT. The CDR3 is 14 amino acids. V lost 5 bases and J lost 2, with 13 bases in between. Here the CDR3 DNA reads TGTGCCAGCAGTCGGTCGGAAAGAACCTACGAGCAGTACTTC. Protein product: CASSRSERTYEQYF.

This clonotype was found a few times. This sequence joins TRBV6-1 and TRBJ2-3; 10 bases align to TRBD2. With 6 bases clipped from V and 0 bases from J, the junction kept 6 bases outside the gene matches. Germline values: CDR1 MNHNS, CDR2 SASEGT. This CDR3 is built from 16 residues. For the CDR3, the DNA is TGTGCCAGCAGGCCCGGGACTAGCGCAAGCACAGATACGCAGTATTTT. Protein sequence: CASRPGTSASTDTQYF.

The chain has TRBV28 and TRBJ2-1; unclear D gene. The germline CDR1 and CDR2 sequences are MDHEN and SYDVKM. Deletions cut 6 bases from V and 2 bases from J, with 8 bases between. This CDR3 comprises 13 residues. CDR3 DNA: TGTGCCAGCAGACGCCCAACCTACAATGAGCAGTTCTTC. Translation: CASRRPTYNEQFF.

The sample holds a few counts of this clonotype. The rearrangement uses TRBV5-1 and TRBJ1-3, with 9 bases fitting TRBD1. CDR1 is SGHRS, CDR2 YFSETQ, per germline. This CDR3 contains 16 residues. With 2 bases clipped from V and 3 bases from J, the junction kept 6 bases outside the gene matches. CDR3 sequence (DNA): TGCGCCAGCAGCTTCACAGGGGGCGCGAGTGGAAACACCATATATTTT. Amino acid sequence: CASSFTGGASGNTIYF.

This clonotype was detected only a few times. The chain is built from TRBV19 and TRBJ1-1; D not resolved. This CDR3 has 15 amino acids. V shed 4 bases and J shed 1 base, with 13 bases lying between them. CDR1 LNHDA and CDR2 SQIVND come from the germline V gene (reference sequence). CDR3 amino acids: CASSNPDARNTEAFF. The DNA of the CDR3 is TGTGCCAGTAGTAACCCAGATGCCAGGAACACTGAAGCTTTCTTT.

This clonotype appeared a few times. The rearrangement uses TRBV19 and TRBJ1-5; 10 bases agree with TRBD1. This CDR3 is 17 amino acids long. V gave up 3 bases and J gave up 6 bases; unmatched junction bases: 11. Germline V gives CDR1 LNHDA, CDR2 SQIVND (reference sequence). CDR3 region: CASSILDRGKRSQPQHF. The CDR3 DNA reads TGTGCCAGTAGTATTCTGGACAGGGGGAAGCGAAGTCAGCCCCAGCATTTT.

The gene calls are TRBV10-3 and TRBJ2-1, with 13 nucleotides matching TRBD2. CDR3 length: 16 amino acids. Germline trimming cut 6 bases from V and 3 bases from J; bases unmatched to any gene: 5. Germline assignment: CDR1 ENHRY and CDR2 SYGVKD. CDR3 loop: CAIRKTSGRDYNEQFF. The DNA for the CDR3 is TGTGCCATCAGAAAAACTAGCGGGAGGGACTACAATGAGCAGTTCTTC.